This T cell receptor beta chain was sequenced during a study of post-analysis software for immune sequencing data. As for this clonotype: Antigen unknown.

Germline V gene data show CDR1 as MNHEY and CDR2 as SVGAGI. V gave up 2 bases and J gave up 3 bases, with 9 bases separating them. CDR3 length equals 14 residues. Overall study findings and caveats: Included in a set of a few TRBV segments more frequent in patients than controls were TRBV5-6, TRBV5-1 and TRBV20-1. The F measure placed samples prepared in the same batch into strongly shared clusters. There was significantly lower normalized Chao1 diversity in multiple sclerosis patients than in controls.

Unique molecular identifiers tagged the TCR beta cDNA libraries. TCRdb processed the PCR reads anew with MiXCR; each CDR3 protein has one entry. The sample lists 550,000 to 700,000 distinct CDR3 sequences, roughly 45% occurring once. This receptor was identified in a girl aged 10-17 years with multiple sclerosis. The sample taken for sequencing was blood. The genes are TRBV6-5 and TRBJ2-3, with D possibly matching TRBD2 (5 bases). CDR3 DNA: TGTGCCAGCAGTTACGACGGGGTAACAGATACGCAGTATTTT. The encoded protein is CASSYDGVTDTQYF.